The entry below gives a single T cell receptor (beta chain) sequence along with its context. Its antigen is undetermined. The sample is drawn from a study of T cell responses to AZD1222 COVID-19 vaccine. TCRdb keeps only in-frame clones here, not all; method: immunoSEQ multiplex PCR. The table has 140,000 to 150,000 clones, roughly 90% seen once; the top ten hold approximately 1.8%. The study, taken as a whole, reports: Donors were chiefly white British, with a greater number of females, and clonal diversity was perhaps underestimated. Nearly half of spike-specific TCRs reportedly target unmutated variant regions.

Second-dose groups at about 4 or about 12 weeks were pooled. Specimen: peripheral blood, collected 28 days after the second AZD1222 dose. The receptor comes from an adult who received the AZD1222 COVID-19 vaccine.

The DNA for the CDR3 is TGTGCCAGCAGCTTAAGGGCAGGTTCACCCCTCCACTTT. The encoded protein is CASSLRAGSPLHF. The chain joins TRBV11-3 to TRBJ1-6, with D uncertain. V lost 2 bases, J lost 9 bases, and 8 bases lay in between. This CDR3 is built from 13 residues. In germline, CDR1 is SGHNT, CDR2 YENEEA.